This T cell receptor beta chain was observed in a study of cytomegalovirus exposure and HLA in healthy donors (dated by TCRdb to between 2016 and 2019). Regarding the study in general: An earlier analysis of about 560 of the donors reported 250 to 350 Gb of sequence data and 117 million unique TCR beta sequences obtained from 150 million to 200 million T cells. Approximately 310 gigabases of sequencing data and approximately 93 million unique TCR sequences were included in an early release covering several hundred HLA-typed donors. Of the 300 to 450 genotyped donors, about 80% fell in the genetic ancestry cluster associated with self-reported Caucasian donors. The aim of the study was to test whether cataloging public T cell receptors could identify signatures of past pathogen exposure. Using immunosequencing, the study profiled T cell repertoires from 550 to 750 subjects and related those repertoires to cytomegalovirus serostatus. Besides the first cohort of hundreds of subjects, a separate validation cohort made up of roughly 120 different subjects was used. To predict cytomegalovirus infection status, the study brought together high-throughput TCR immunosequencing, statistical association of individual TCRs with disease status, and machine learning. To study patterns of TCR occurrence, a later analysis re-analyzed previously published TCR beta repertoires from 666 donors and added high-resolution HLA genotyping. The later analysis used no new phenotypic data to find candidate immune exposures, relying instead on TCR beta sequences and their occurrence across donors. An earlier analysis of around 540 of the donors applied high-throughput TCR beta sequencing to assess whether each TCR beta V gene segment acted as functional or pseudogenic. Donor age, sex, ethnicity and CMV serostatus were compiled together with the repertoire data. A later genetic analysis used genome-wide SNP genotypes for about three fifths of the 666 donors, treating that subset as a discovery cohort. All discovery cohort repertoires had been generated using a single sequencing platform. HLA typing included class I and class II loci at four-digit resolution. Typing coverage varied by locus: roughly 620-640 donors for A, B, C, DRB1 and DQB1; approximately 520 for DQA1; over 600 for DPA1; around 450 for DPB1. Roughly five DR-DQ haplotypes were handled as single units for association and clustering, since linkage in the cohort was strong. Among several hundred genotyped donors of the cohort, an average of approximately 240,000 unique TCR beta nucleotide sequences was sequenced per donor, of which 15% to 20% were non-productive. General conclusions and limits of the study: A later analysis reported that several top co-occurrence clusters appeared linked to parvovirus B19, influenza, CMV and Epstein-Barr virus. Correlated functional status among segregating V segments might reflect linkage disequilibrium, but an unknown experimental factor could not be ruled out. A further reported finding was that TCR beta sequences accurately predicted the HLA-A and HLA-B alleles for most subjects in the first cohort. Sequencing depth was assumed to be roughly uniform across donors in the presence/absence analyses, though that assumption may not hold. In a later analysis, most CMV-associated TCR beta chains were found to appear HLA-restricted, with HLA associations seemingly driven largely by CMV exposure. A later genetic analysis associated a missense DCLRE1C variant with V-gene and J-gene trimming of TCR beta chains, and an independent cohort replicated the association. In vitro tests confirmed that a few of the cytomegalovirus-associated TCR beta chains recognize cytomegalovirus antigens. It was suggested by the authors that the approach could potentially be generalized to other disease states and immunological phenotypes. The sequencing pipeline was judged likely to have produced a cluster of highly shared sequence variants as a technical artifact. According to a later genetic analysis, donors in an Asian-associated ancestry cluster had fewer N-insertions in productive TCRs than the approximately 690-donor mean. Across donors, most TCR sequences were observed very rarely, whereas some public TCRs were present in many individuals. Immune exposure information for the cohort was limited to CMV serostatus. In a later analysis, the rate of TCR association differed among HLA loci, with DRB1 alleles having the most associated TCRs and HLA-C alleles having the fewest. Because the 87-base-pair reads could not distinguish some IMGT-functional V segments, including TRBV6-2 and TRBV6-3, those segments were excluded. The classifier was reported to diagnose cytomegalovirus status with high specificity and sensitivity in both the original cohort and the validation cohort. Because HLA typing was missing for some donors at each locus, association tests included only the typed subset. In a later analysis, HLA-associated TCR beta chains were found to be more clonally expanded and to have lower generation probabilities than equally common non-associated chains. Broadly in line with IMGT annotations, most TCR beta V segments showed up in productive rearrangements about 87% or about 30% of the time in an earlier analysis of several hundred of the donors. This cohort had only TCR beta chains sequenced, and the lack of alpha or paired-chain data limited which features could be detected. At a false discovery rate of 0.05, a later analysis linked under 20,000 TCR beta sequences to specific HLA alleles. Roughly 15 rarely observed V segments, including chromosome 9 orphons, were excluded from the earlier analysis of about 600 of the donors because counts were too low. In the study, about 150 TCR beta chains were listed as associated with cytomegalovirus. When HLA alleles, especially DR and DQ, strongly co-occurred, TCR associations were difficult to assign to individual alleles.

In its sample, this clone was seen once. Its antigen has not been determined. There are no base qualities to consult, and no much larger clone falls within one base. The cohort comprised fewer than 750 healthy bone marrow donors. Cohort members were all nominally healthy when sampled, although unrecorded immune exposures were likely present. The donor tested CMV seropositive and was one of the 289 seropositive cohort members. A peripheral blood sample was collected from each donor, and TCR beta sequencing was performed on peripheral blood mononuclear cells. The Qiagen DNeasy Blood Extraction Kit was used to extract genomic DNA from the blood cell samples. The germline V gene gives CDR1 as MNHEY and CDR2 as SVGAGI. The CDR3 covers 14 residues, taking in both the cysteine and the phenylalanine. The kept DNA is CDR3 alone, 42 bases in frame from the first base. V and J are truncated by 0 bases and 5 bases respectively, leaving an intervening sequence of 9 bases.

Receptor libraries were prepared by the immunoSEQ multiplex PCR assay. The multiplex PCR relied on a mix of 60 forward primers for TCR Vbeta segments and 13 reverse primers for TCR Jbeta segments. A multiplex PCR assay on genomic DNA amplified the CDR3 region of rearranged TCR beta genes. The Illumina HiSeq System was used to sequence the amplified TCR beta libraries as 87-base-pair reads. Per the authors' processing: Across the 500 to 700 repertoires, a later analysis counted 75 million to 90 million unique TCR beta chains, roughly 11 million of which were shared by at least two donors. To remove PCR and sequencing errors, raw reads were error-corrected and collapsed into unique sequences using a nearest-neighbor algorithm that merged closely related sequences. Alignment of CDR3 sequences to IMGT reference sequences was used to assign V, D and J gene segments. For a sequence to be retained, at least a six-nucleotide match to both a V gene segment and a J gene segment was required. A rearrangement was called productive if the CDR3 had no stop codons and remained in frame with V and J, and every other rearrangement was called non-productive. Following IMGT convention, CDR3 was defined as the stretch from the second conserved V-encoded cysteine up to the conserved J-encoded phenylalanine. Sequences without an unambiguous match to a single V gene segment were excluded from the earlier analysis of a few hundred of the donors. An earlier analysis of some 610 of the donors called V segments functional above 56.7% productive rearrangements and segregating when the between-donor standard deviation exceeded 5%. A statistical classification framework was developed to diagnose cytomegalovirus status using the catalog of TCR beta chain sequences. In a later analysis, TCR nucleotide sequences were compared against IMGT/GENE-DB human TR gene sequences so that V and J genes could be assigned. In a later analysis, CDR3 sequences and most-parsimonious VDJ recombination scenarios were assigned using the TCRdist pipeline. A later analysis defined each TCR beta chain by its CDR3 amino acid sequence plus V-gene family, and excluded reads lacking a unique V-gene family. In a later analysis, 450 to 600 highly shared, low-generation-probability nucleotide sequences were removed to address suspected cross-contamination and a sequencing artifact. In a later analysis, a clonal expansion index was calculated for each public chain from normalized within-repertoire ranks of inferred template counts. A later analysis computed generation probabilities with a VDJ recombination model fitted to out-of-frame rearrangements, and checked the results against IGoR. In a later analysis, hypergeometric tests were used to score TCR-TCR, TCR-HLA and TCR-CMV co-occurrence, with a repertoire-size bias correction applied to TCR pairs. False discovery rates were estimated in a later analysis by permuting HLA or CMV assignments 20 times. In a later analysis, co-occurring TCRs were grouped using DBSCAN, and TCRdist sequence similarity was added for clustering within HLA-allele-positive subsets. For co-occurrence clustering, repertoires with fewer than 30,000 or more than 120,000 public chains were excluded, along with four or five repertoires with anomalous nucleotide sharing. The table comes from immuneACCESS by way of TCRdb, which keeps in-frame sequences with V and J called. Part of the clones is missing from these tables; in studies checked, under half for an unresolved V gene and the rest for unknown reasons. The V and J calls and clone size come from that table; D and trimming were worked out from the DNA. For this sample the table gives 55,000 to 70,000 clones, of which about two thirds were detected only once. The ten largest clones take up about 17% of the sample.

Sequenced sample: PBMCs. The receptor comes from a man aged 35 to 55 in good health and CMV-seropositive. Here the chain combines TRBV6-5 and TRBJ2-3, with the D gene not clear enough to name. The CDR3 protein: CASSYSSTKDTQYF. The bases are TGTGCCAGCAGTTACTCGAGCACTAAAGATACGCAGTATTTT.